A selection of T cell receptor beta chains follows, all from one sample in a study of blood T cell repertoires in COVID-19. Profiled with immunoSEQ multiplex PCR; TCRdb holds only in-frame clones, not every one. This table has approximately 93,000 clones, 75% to 90% appearing once. Sequencing used peripheral blood. These receptors came from a human donor in a cohort sampled during active COVID-19. Each CDR3 is given with its conserved first and last residue. A D gene is named only where the DNA matches it firmly. For some rows the clone size is stated as once, few or many, or as a class when expanded; others skip it.

clone_size | j_call | d_call | v_call | cdr3_aa | cdr3_nt
- | TRBJ2-7 | - | TRBV28 | CASSLEGGSYEQYF | TGTGCCAGCAGTTTAGAAGGGGGATCCTACGAGCAGTACTTC
- | TRBJ2-2 | TRBD1 | TRBV18 | CASSLGQANTGELFF | TGTGCCAGCTCACTGGGACAGGCGAACACCGGGGAGCTGTTTTTT
- | TRBJ1-1 | - | TRBV5-1 | CASRRGEMRAEAFF | TGCGCCAGCAGGCGGGGGGAGATGAGGGCTGAAGCTTTCTTT
few | TRBJ2-3 | TRBD2 | TRBV5-4 | CASTPRASGADTQYF | TGTGCCAGCACCCCCAGGGCTAGCGGGGCAGATACGCAGTATTTT
- | TRBJ1-6 | TRBD1 | TRBV6-5 | CASRDRQGWASPLHF | TGTGCCAGCAGAGACAGACAGGGATGGGCCTCACCCCTCCACTTT
- | TRBJ2-7 | TRBD2 | TRBV28 | CASSSLVRGVTYEQYF | TGTGCCAGCAGTTCCCTCGTCCGGGGGGTTACCTACGAGCAGTACTTC
- | TRBJ2-1 | - | TRBV6-1 | CASSDGLSSARYNEQFF | TGTGCCAGCAGTGACGGGTTGTCTAGCGCGAGATACAATGAGCAGTTCTTC
- | TRBJ2-3 | TRBD1 | TRBV7-8 | CASSLAAGGNLDTQYF | TGTGCCAGCAGCTTAGCGGCAGGGGGCAATCTGGATACGCAGTATTTT
- | TRBJ2-1 | TRBD2 | TRBV6-6 | CASRTSGTEGNEQFF | TGTGCCAGCAGGACTAGCGGCACCGAGGGCAATGAGCAGTTCTTC
- | TRBJ2-5 | - | TRBV19 | CASSAGVPQETQYF | TGTGCCAGTAGTGCAGGGGTTCCCCAAGAGACCCAGTACTTC
- | TRBJ2-5 | - | TRBV11-2 | CASSSQGGETQYF | TGTGCCAGCAGCTCCCAGGGGGGCGAGACCCAGTACTTC
- | TRBJ2-7 | TRBD1 | TRBV5-8 | CASSRGQEYEQYF | TGTGCCAGCAGCCGAGGACAGGAATACGAGCAGTACTTC
- | TRBJ2-7 | - | TRBV10-3 | CATARDFSSYEQYF | TGTGCCACCGCCCGGGACTTTTCATCCTACGAGCAGTACTTC
- | TRBJ2-1 | TRBD2 | TRBV14 | CASSQDQGGLAGSSYNEQFF | TGTGCCAGCAGCCAAGATCAGGGGGGACTAGCGGGGAGCTCCTACAATGAGCAGTTCTTC
- | TRBJ2-6 | - | TRBV27 | CASSSQSSGANVLTF | TGTGCCAGCAGTTCACAGAGCTCTGGGGCCAACGTCCTGACTTTC
once | TRBJ2-2 | TRBD2 | TRBV27 | CASRGGLAGGTGELFF | TGTGCCAGCAGAGGGGGACTAGCGGGAGGAACCGGGGAGCTGTTTTTT